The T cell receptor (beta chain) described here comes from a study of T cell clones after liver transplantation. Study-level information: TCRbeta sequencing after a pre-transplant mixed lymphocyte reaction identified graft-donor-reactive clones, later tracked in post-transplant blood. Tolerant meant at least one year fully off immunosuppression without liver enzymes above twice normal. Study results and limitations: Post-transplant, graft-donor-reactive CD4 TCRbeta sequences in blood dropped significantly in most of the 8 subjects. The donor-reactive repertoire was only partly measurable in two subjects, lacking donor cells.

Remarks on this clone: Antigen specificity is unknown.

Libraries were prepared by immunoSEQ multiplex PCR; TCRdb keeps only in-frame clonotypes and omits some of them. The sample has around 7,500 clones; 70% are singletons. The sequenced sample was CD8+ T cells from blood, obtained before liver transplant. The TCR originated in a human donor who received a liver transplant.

CDR3 sequence reads: CASSLSEEKLFF. In DNA form, the CDR3 reads TGTGCCAGCAGTTTGTCCGAGGAAAAACTGTTTTTT. The V and J genes are TRBV11-2 and TRBJ1-4; D gene uncertain. V lost 6 bases to trimming and J lost 8 bases, with 10 bases between them. The CDR3 contains 12 residues. Germline V gives CDR1 SGHAT, CDR2 FQNNGV.